This T cell receptor (beta chain) was identified during a study of blood T cells in healthy people across ages. Across the study: Template switching captured about one barcoded beta molecule per two T cells. General study findings and limits: Both naive CD4+ cell counts and diversity were greater in long-lived donors than in aged donors. No one knew whether donors had CMV, which possibly confounded expanded clonotype changes.

No fewer than 5.5 micrograms of total RNA were isolated from every sample. This clonotype was picked up a small number of times. Its matching antigen is unknown. A second about 6 to 12 cycle PCR used barcoded and J-beta primers. MiXCR, run by TCRdb on the 5' RACE reads, gives a single entry per CDR3 protein. The profile shows about 770,000 distinct CDR3 sequences, around 45% of them singletons. Germline-derived CDR1 and CDR2 are SGHTA and FQGNSA. CDR3 length: 16 residues. Unmatched junction bases numbered 7, after V lost 5 bases and J lost 1 base. Sequencing used blood. The origin of this receptor is a man aged 55-75 years in good health. The rearrangement links TRBV7-2 to TRBJ2-1; TRBD2 aligns across 8 bases. The DNA of the CDR3 is TGTGCCAGCAGCCAGGCGGGGGGCGCATCCTACAATGAGCAGTTCTTC. Translation gives CASSQAGGASYNEQFF. The full variable domain, completed using reference TRBV7-2 and TRBJ2-1, is GAGVSQSPSNKVTEKGKDVELRCDPISGHTALYWYRQSLGQGLEFLIYFQGNSAPDKSGLPSDRFSAERTGGSVSTLTIQRTQQEDSAVYLCASSQAGGASYNEQFFGPGTRLTVL.